The clone carrying this TCR beta chain was seen more than once but under ten times. The data were obtained in a study of cytotoxic CD8 clonotypes in ibrutinib-treated CLL. Only in-frame clones appear in the TCRdb table, and some are missing; sequencing was by immunoSEQ multiplex PCR. Among more than 50,000 clones listed, approximately 57% were seen once. The sequencing used PBMCs, collected after 12 months of ibrutinib treatment. This receptor was identified in a human donor with chronic lymphocytic leukemia.

CDR3 in DNA: TGTGCCAGCAGCTTAGGGGACTTGTCCTACAATGAGCAGTTCTTC. Translated, it gives CASSLGDLSYNEQFF. V gene TRBV7-9 combines with J gene TRBJ2-1, with a possible D match to TRBD2 (6 bases). This CDR3 region has 15 residues. V gave up 1 base and J gave up 1 base, with 8 bases separating them. CDR1 SEHNR and CDR2 FQNEAQ come from the germline V gene (reference sequence).